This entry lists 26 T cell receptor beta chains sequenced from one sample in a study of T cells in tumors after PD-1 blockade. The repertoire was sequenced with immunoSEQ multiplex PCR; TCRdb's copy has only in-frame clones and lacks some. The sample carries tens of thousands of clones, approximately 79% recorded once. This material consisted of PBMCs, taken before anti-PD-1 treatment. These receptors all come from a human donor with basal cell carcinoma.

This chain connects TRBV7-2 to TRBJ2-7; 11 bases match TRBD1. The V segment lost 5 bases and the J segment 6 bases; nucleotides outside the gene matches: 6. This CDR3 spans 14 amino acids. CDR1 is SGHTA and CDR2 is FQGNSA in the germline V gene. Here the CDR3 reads CASSLDRGQGEQYF. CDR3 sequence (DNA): TGTGCCAGCAGCCTGGACAGGGGGCAGGGCGAGCAGTACTTC.

The CDR3 reads CASSALAGDGVAKNIQYF. CDR3 sequence (DNA): TGTGCCAGCAGCGCGCTAGCGGGGGACGGGGTAGCCAAAAACATTCAGTACTTC. The rearrangement joins TRBV9 to TRBJ2-4, with 10 bases matching TRBD2. The junction had 9 bases not matched to a gene; V was cut back by 3 bases and J by 0 bases. The CDR3 has 18 amino acids. From germline, CDR1 is SGDLS and CDR2 YYNGEE.

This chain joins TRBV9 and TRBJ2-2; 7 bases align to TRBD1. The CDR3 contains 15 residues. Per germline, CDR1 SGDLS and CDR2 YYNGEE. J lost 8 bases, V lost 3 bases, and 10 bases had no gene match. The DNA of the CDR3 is TGTGCCAGCAGCGCACATATTAACAGGGGAGGGGAGCTGTTTTTT. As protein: CASSAHINRGGELFF. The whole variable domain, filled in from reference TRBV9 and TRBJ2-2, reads DSGVTQTPKHLITATGQRVTLRCSPRSGDLSVYWYQQSLDQGLQFLIQYYNGEERAKGNILERFSAQQFPDLHSELNLSSLELGDSALYFCASSAHINRGGELFFGEGSRLTVL.

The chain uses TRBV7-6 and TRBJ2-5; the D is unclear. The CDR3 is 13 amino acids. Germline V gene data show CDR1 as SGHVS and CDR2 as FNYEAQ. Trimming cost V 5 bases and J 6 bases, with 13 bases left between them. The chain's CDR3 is CASSPRVPQTQYF. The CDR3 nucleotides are TGTGCCAGCAGCCCTCGGGTTCCCCAGACCCAGTACTTC. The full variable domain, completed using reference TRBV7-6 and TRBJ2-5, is GAGVSQSPRYKVTKRGQDVALRCDPISGHVSLYWYRQALGQGPEFLTYFNYEAQQDKSGLPNDRFSAERPEGSISTLTIQRTEQRDSAMYRCASSPRVPQTQYFGPGTRLLVL.

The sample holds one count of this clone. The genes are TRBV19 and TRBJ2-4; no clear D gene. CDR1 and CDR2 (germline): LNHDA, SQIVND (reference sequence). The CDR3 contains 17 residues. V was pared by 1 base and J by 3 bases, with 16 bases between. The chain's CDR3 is CASSIVGKFEHKNIQYF. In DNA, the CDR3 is TGTGCCAGTAGTATAGTAGGGAAGTTTGAGCACAAAAACATTCAGTACTTC.

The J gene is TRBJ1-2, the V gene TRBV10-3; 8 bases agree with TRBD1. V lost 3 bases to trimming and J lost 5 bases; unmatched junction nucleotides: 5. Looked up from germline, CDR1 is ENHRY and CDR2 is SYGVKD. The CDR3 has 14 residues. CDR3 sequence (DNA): TGTGCCATCAGTGAAGGACAGGGAGGGTATGGCTACACCTTC. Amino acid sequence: CAISEGQGGYGYTF.

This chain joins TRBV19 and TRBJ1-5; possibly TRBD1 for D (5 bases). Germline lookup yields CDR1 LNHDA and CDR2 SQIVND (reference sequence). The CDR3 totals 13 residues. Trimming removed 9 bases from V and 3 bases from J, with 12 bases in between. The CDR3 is CASRGTVNQPQHF. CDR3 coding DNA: TGTGCCAGCCGTGGGACTGTCAATCAGCCCCAGCATTTT.

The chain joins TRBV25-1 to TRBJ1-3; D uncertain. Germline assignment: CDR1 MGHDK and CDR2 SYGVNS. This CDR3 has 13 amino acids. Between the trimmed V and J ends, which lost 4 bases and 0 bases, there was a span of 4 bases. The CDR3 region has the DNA TGTGCCAGCAGTGCCCCCTCTGGAAACACCATATATTTT. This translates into CASSAPSGNTIYF. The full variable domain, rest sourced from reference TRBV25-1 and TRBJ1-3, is EADIYQTPRYLVIGTGKKITLECSQTMGHDKMYWYQQDPGMELHLIHYSYGVNSTEKGDLSSESTVSRIRTEHFPLTLESARPSHTSQYLCASSAPSGNTIYFGEGSWLTVV.

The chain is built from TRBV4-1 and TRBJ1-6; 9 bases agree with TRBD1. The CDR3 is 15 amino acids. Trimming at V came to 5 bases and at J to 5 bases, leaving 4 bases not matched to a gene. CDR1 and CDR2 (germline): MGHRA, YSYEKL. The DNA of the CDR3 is TGCGCCAGCAGCATCCGGGACAGGGATAATTCACCCCTCCACTTT. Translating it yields CASSIRDRDNSPLHF.

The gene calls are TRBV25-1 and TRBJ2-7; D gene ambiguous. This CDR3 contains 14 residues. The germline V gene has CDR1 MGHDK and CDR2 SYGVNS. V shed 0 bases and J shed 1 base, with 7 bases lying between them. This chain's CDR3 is CASSEYAGSYEQYF. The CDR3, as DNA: TGTGCCAGCAGTGAATATGCCGGATCCTACGAGCAGTACTTC.

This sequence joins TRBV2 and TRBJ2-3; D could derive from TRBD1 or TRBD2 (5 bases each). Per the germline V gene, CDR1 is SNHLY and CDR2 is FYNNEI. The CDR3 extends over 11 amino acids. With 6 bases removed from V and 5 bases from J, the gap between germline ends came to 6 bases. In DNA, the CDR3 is TGTGCCAGCAGGGGGGTAGATACGCAGTATTTT. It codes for CASRGVDTQYF.

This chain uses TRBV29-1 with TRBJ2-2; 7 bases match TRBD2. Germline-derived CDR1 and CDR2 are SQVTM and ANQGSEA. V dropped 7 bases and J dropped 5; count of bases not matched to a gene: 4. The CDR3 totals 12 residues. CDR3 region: CSALRETGELFF. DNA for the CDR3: TGCAGCGCCTTGCGGGAGACCGGGGAGCTGTTTTTT.

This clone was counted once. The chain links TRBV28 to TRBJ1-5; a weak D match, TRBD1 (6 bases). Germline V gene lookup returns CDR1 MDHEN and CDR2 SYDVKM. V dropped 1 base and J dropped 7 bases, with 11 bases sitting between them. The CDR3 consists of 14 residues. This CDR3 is CASSLFQGRQPQHF. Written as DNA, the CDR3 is TGTGCCAGCAGTTTATTTCAGGGGCGGCAGCCCCAGCATTTT.

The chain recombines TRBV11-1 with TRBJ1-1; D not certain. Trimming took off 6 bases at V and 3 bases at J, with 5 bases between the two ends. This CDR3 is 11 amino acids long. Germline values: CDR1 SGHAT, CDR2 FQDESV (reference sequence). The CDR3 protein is CASSDYTEAFF. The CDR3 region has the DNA TGTGCCAGCAGTGATTACACTGAAGCTTTCTTT. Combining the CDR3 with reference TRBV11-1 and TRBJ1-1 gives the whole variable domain EAEVAQSPRYKITEKSQAVAFWCDPISGHATLYWYRQILGQGPELLVQFQDESVVDDSQLPKDRFSAERLKGVDSTLKIQPAELGDSAMYLCASSDYTEAFFGQGTRLTVV.

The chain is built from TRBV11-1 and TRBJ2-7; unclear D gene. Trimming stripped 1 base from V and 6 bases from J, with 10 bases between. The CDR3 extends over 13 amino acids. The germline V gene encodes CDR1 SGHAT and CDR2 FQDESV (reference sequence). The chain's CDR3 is CASSLGLAAEQYF. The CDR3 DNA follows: TGTGCCAGCAGCTTAGGTTTGGCTGCCGAGCAGTACTTC. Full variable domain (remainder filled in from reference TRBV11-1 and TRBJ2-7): EAEVAQSPRYKITEKSQAVAFWCDPISGHATLYWYRQILGQGPELLVQFQDESVVDDSQLPKDRFSAERLKGVDSTLKIQPAELGDSAMYLCASSLGLAAEQYFGPGTRLTVT.

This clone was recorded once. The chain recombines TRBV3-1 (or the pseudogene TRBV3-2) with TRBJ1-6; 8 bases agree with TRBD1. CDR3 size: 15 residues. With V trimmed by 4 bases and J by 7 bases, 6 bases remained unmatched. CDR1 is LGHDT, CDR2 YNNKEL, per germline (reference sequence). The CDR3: CASSPRTGRNSPLHF. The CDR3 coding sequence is TGTGCCAGCAGCCCCCGGACAGGGAGGAATTCACCCCTCCACTTT.

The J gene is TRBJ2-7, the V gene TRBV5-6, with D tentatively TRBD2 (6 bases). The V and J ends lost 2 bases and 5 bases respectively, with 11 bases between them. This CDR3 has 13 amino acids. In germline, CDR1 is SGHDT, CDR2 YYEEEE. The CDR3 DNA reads TGTGCCAGCAGCTTCCAAGGGAGGCACGAGCAGTACTTC. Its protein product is CASSFQGRHEQYF.

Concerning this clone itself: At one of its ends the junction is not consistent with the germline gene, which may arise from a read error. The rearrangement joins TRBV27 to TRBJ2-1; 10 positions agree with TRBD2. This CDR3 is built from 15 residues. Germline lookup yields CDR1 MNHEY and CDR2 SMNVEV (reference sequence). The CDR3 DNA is TGTACCAGCAGCCCCCGGCTAGCGGGAGTTGGTGAGCAGTTCTTC. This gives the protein CTSSPRLAGVGEQFF.

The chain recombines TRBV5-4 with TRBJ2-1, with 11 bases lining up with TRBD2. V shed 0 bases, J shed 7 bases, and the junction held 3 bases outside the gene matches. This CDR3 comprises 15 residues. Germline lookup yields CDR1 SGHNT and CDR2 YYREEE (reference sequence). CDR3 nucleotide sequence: TGTGCCAGCAGCTTGGGGGGACTAGCGGAGAATGAGCAGTTCTTC. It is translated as CASSLGGLAENEQFF.

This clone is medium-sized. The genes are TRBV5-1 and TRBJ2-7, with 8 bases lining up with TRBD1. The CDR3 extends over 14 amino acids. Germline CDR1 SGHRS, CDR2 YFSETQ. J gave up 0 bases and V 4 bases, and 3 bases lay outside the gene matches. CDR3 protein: CASSPGQGSYEQYF. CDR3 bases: TGCGCCAGCAGCCCCGGACAGGGCTCCTACGAGCAGTACTTC.

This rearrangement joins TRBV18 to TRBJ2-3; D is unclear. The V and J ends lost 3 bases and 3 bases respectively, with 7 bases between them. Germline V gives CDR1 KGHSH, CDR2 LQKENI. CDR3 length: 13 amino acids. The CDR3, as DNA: TGTGCCAGCTCACCCACAAGGACAGATACGCAGTATTTT. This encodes CASSPTRTDTQYF.

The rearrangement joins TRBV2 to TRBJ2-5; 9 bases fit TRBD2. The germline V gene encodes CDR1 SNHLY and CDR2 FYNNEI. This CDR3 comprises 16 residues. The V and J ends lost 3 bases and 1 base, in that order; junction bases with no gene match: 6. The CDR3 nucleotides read TGTGCCAGCAGTGATGGGATAGCGGGGGCCCAAGAGACCCAGTACTTC. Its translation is CASSDGIAGAQETQYF.

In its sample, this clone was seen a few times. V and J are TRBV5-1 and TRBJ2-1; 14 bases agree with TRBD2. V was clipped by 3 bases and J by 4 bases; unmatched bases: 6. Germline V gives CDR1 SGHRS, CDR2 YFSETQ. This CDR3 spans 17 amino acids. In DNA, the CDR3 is TGCGCCAGCAGCTACTCGGGACTAGCGGGGGTTTACAATGAGCAGTTCTTC. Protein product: CASSYSGLAGVYNEQFF.

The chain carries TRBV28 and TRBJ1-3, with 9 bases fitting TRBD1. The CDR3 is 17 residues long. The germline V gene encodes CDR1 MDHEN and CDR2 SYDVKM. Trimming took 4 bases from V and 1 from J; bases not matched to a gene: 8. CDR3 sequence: CASSSLTGGESGNTIYF. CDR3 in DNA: TGTGCCAGCAGTTCTTTAACAGGGGGCGAGTCTGGAAACACCATATATTTT.

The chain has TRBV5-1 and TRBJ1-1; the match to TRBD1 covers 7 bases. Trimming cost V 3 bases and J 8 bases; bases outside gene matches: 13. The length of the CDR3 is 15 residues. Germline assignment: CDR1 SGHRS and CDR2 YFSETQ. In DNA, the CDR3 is TGCGCCAGCAGCTGGCCAGGGGGGTTTTCTAACGAAGCTTTCTTT. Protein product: CASSWPGGFSNEAFF.

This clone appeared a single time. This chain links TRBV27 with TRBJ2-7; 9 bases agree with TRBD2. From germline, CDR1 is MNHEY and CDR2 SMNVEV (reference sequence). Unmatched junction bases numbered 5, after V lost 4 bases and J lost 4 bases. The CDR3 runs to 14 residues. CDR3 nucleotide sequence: TGTGCCAGCAGTTCTAGGGGACTAGCTTACGAGCAGTACTTC. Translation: CASSSRGLAYEQYF.